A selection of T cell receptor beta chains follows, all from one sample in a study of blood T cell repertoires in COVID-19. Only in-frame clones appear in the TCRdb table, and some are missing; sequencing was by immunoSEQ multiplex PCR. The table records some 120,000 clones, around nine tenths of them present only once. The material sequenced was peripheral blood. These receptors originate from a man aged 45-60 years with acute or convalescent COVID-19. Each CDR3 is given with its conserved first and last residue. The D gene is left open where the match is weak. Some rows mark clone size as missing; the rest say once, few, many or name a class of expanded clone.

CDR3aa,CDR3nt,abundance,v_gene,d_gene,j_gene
CASSLEGTSGTGSDTQYF,TGCGCCAGCAGCTTGGAGGGGACTAGCGGGACGGGATCAGATACGCAGTATTTT,.,TRBV5-1,TRBD2,TRBJ2-3
CASSLVQGYGYTF,TGCGCCAGCAGCTTGGTTCAGGGCTATGGCTACACCTTC,few,TRBV5-1,.,TRBJ1-2
CASSESTSGRRIQWLTGELFF,TGCGCCAGCAGTGAGTCGACTAGCGGGAGGCGAATCCAATGGTTGACCGGGGAGCTGTTTTTT,.,TRBV10-2,TRBD2,TRBJ2-2
CASSYNRQMNTEAFF,TGTGCCAGCAGTTATAATCGACAAATGAACACTGAAGCTTTCTTT,.,TRBV6-6,.,TRBJ1-1
CASSEKRLANEQFF,TGTGCCAGCAGTGAAAAGCGTCTAGCGAATGAGCAGTTCTTC,.,TRBV2,.,TRBJ2-1
CASSVLAGGTGELFF,TGTGCCAGCAGCGTACTAGCGGGAGGCACCGGGGAGCTGTTTTTT,.,TRBV9,TRBD2,TRBJ2-2
CASSKPPDRGFSEAFF,TGTGCCAGCAGTAAACCCCCGGACAGGGGTTTTTCTGAAGCTTTCTTT,.,TRBV6-2/TRBV6-3,TRBD1,TRBJ1-1
CASRNRDRGVSGANVLTF,TGTGCCAGCAGAAACCGGGACAGGGGTGTTTCTGGGGCCAACGTCCTGACTTTC,.,TRBV19,TRBD1,TRBJ2-6
CASSQEPSVAEAFF,TGTGCCAGCAGCCAAGAGCCATCCGTAGCTGAAGCTTTCTTT,few,TRBV3-1/TRBV3-2,.,TRBJ1-1
CAWRGDSFNEQFF,TGTGCCTGGAGGGGGGACTCCTTCAATGAGCAGTTCTTC,.,TRBV30,.,TRBJ2-1
CARPGQGCYNYGYTF,TGTGCCAGACCGGGACAGGGGTGTTATAACTATGGCTACACCTTC,.,TRBV21-1,.,TRBJ1-2
CATTRGGTEYGYTF,TGTGCCACTACACGGGGGGGGACAGAATATGGCTACACCTTC,.,TRBV6-5,TRBD1,TRBJ1-2
CASSQDARAGGYTF,TGTGCCAGCAGCCAAGATGCCAGGGCTGGTGGCTACACCTTC,.,TRBV3-1/TRBV3-2,.,TRBJ1-2
CASSLYNEQFF,TGTGCCAGCAGCCTCTACAATGAGCAGTTCTTC,few,TRBV6-5,.,TRBJ2-1
CASSPKVAAEAFF,TGTGCCAGCAGCCCCAAGGTGGCGGCTGAAGCTTTCTTT,.,TRBV5-5,.,TRBJ1-1
CATSSSGTGEQYF,TGTGCCACCAGCAGTAGCGGGACGGGCGAGCAGTACTTC,.,TRBV15,TRBD2,TRBJ2-7
CASSTGTGGPYGYTF,TGTGCCAGTAGTACCGGGACAGGAGGCCCCTATGGCTACACCTTC,.,TRBV19,TRBD1,TRBJ1-2
CAWSVGTVNAYEQYF,TGTGCCTGGAGTGTAGGGACAGTCAATGCCTACGAGCAGTACTTC,once,TRBV30,TRBD1,TRBJ2-7
CASSRKTSSDEQFF,TGTGCCAGCAGCAGAAAAACTAGCTCCGATGAGCAGTTCTTC,.,TRBV5-4,.,TRBJ2-1
CASRTGMMNTEAFF,TGCGCCAGCCGCACAGGGATGATGAACACTGAAGCTTTCTTT,.,TRBV10-2,.,TRBJ1-1
CAWSVGRLAGDVEQFF,TGTGCCTGGAGTGTAGGTCGACTAGCGGGAGACGTTGAGCAGTTCTTC,few,TRBV30,TRBD2,TRBJ2-1
CASSSGAASSPKNIQYF,TGTGCCAGCAGCTCAGGGGCAGCTTCAAGCCCCAAAAACATTCAGTACTTC,.,TRBV7-9,.,TRBJ2-4
CASSRTSGGRINEQYF,TGTGCCAGCAGCCGGACTAGCGGGGGACGTATCAACGAGCAGTACTTC,.,TRBV5-4,TRBD2,TRBJ2-7
CSVAPSLYNEQFF,TGCAGCGTTGCCCCGAGTCTCTACAATGAGCAGTTCTTC,once,TRBV29-1,.,TRBJ2-1
CASRTTGPSGANVLTF,TGTGCCAGTAGAACCACAGGGCCCTCTGGGGCCAACGTCCTGACTTTC,.,TRBV19,.,TRBJ2-6
CARTGGLQPQHF,TGTGCCCGAACAGGGGGCCTTCAGCCCCAGCATTTT,.,TRBV6-4,TRBD1,TRBJ1-5
CASSLVLAGRSEQFF,TGTGCCAGCAGCTTAGTACTAGCGGGAAGGAGCGAGCAGTTCTTC,.,TRBV7-2,TRBD2,TRBJ2-1
CASSQDGQGSYEQYF,TGCGCCAGCAGCCAAGACGGGCAGGGTTCCTACGAGCAGTACTTC,.,TRBV4-1,.,TRBJ2-7
CASSPPDRLNTEAFF,TGTGCCAGCAGCCCACCGGACAGACTGAACACTGAAGCTTTCTTT,few,TRBV5-6,.,TRBJ1-1